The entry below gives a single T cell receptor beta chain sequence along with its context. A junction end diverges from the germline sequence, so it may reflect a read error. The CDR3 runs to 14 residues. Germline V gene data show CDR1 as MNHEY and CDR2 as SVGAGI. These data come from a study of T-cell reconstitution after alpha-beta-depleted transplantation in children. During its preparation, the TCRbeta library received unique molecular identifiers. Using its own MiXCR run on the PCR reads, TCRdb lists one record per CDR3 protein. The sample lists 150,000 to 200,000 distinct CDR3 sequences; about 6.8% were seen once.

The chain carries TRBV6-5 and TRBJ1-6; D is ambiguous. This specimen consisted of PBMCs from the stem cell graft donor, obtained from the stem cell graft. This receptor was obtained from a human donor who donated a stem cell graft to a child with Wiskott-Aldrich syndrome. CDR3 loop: CASSLQLLDGPRDF. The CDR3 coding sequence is TGTGCCAGCAGTCTACAACTCCTGGACGGTCCGAGAGACTTT.